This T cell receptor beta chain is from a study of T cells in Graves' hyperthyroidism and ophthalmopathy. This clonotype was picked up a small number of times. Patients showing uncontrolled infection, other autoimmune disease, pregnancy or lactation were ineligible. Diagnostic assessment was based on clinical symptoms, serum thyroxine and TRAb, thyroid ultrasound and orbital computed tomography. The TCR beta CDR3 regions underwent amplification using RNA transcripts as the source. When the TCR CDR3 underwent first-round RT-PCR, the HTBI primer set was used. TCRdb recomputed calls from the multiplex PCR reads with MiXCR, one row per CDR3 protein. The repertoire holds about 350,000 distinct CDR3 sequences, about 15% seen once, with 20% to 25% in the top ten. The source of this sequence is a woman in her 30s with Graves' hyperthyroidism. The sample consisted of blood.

The CDR3 region is CASAFGANQPQHF. The DNA for the CDR3 is TGTGCCAGCGCGTTCGGGGCCAATCAGCCCCAGCATTTT. The chain combines TRBV6-1 with TRBJ1-5; perhaps TRBD1 as D (5 bases). V was clipped by 8 bases and J by 3 bases, with 11 bases between them. This CDR3 has 13 residues. Germline V gene data show CDR1 as MNHNS and CDR2 as SASEGT.